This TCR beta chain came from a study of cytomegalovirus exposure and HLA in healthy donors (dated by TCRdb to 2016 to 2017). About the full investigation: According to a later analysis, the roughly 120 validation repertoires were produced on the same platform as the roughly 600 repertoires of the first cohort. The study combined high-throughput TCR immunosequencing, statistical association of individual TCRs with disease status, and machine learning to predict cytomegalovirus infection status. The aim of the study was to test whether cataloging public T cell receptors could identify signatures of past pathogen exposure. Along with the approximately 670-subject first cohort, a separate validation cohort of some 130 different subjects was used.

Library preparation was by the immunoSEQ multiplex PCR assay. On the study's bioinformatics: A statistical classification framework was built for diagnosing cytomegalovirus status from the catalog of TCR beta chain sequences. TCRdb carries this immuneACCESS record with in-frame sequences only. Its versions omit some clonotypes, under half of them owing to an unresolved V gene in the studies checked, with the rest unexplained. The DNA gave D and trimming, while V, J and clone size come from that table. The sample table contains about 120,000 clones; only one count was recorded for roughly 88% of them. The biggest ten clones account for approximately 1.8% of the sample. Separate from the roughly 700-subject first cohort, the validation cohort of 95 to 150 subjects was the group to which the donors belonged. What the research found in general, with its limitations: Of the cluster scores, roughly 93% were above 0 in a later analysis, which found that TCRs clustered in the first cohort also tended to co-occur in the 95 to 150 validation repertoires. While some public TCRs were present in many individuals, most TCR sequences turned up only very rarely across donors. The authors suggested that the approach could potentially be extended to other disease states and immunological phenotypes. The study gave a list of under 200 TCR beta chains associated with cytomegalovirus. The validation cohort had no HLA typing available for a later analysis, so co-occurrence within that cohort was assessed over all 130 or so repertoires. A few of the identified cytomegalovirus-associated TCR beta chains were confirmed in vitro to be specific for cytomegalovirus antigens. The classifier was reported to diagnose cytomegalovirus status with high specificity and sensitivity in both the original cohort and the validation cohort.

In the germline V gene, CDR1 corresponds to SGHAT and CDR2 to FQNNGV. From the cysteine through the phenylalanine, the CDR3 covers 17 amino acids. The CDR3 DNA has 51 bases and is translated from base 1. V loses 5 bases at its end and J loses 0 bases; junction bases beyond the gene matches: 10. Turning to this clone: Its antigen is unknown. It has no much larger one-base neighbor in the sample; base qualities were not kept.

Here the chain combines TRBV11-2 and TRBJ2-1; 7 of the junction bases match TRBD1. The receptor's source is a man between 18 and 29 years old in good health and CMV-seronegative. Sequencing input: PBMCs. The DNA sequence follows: TGTGCCAGCAGCCCGCCCGACAGGGTAGCCTCCTACAATGAGCAGTTCTTC. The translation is CASSPPDRVASYNEQFF.